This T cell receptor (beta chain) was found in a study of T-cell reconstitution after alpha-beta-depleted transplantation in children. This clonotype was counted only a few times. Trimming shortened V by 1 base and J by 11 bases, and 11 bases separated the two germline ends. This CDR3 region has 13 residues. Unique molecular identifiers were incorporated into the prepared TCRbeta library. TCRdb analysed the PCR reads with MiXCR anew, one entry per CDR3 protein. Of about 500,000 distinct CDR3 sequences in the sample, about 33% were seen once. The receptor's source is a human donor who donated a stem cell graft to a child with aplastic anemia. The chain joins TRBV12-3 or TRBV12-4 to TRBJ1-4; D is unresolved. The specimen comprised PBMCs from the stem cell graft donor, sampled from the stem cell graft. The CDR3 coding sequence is TGTGCCAGCAGTTTAGTGAGGCTCGGGAAACTGTTTTTT. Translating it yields CASSLVRLGKLFF.